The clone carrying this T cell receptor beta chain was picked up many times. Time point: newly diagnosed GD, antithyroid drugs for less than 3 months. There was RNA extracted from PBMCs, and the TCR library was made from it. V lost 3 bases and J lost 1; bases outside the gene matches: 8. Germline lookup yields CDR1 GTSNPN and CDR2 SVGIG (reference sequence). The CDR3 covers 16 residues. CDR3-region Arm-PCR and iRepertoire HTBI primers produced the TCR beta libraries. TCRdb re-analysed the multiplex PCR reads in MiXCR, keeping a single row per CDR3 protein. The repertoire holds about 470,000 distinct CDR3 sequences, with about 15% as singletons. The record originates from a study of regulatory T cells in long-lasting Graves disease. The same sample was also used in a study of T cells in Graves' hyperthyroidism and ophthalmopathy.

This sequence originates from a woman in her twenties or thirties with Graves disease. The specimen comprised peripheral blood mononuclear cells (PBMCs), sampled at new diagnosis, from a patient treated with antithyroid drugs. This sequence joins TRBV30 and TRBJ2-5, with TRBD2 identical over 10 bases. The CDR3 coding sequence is TGTGCCTGGAGGGGGACTAGCGTTGATTCCCAAGAGACCCAGTACTTC. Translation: CAWRGTSVDSQETQYF.